This TCR beta chain was documented in a study of blood T cell repertoires in COVID-19. Overall study: Researchers got acute and convalescent COVID-19 samples from the United States, Italy and Spain. Sources were T cells, B-cell-depleted T cells, or PBMCs; the material itself was cDNA or gDNA.

In the authors' workflow: Estimation of nucleated cell counts relied on the amplification of reference gene primers. Produced via immunoSEQ multiplex PCR; TCRdb's table is partial and in-frame only. From that table come the V and J calls and clone size; the DNA was used to work out D and trimming. The sample carries over 130,000 clones, 80% to 85% recorded once. Germline lookup yields CDR1 MNHNS and CDR2 SASEGT. V shed 2 bases, J shed 3 bases, and the junction held 8 bases outside the gene matches. The CDR3 loop spans 16 amino acids. The sequencing input was peripheral blood. The origin of this receptor is a human donor in a cohort sampled during active COVID-19. The rearrangement joins TRBV6-1 to TRBJ1-1, with 8 nucleotides matching TRBD1. The chain's CDR3 is CASSELDRAGHTEAFF. Here the CDR3 DNA reads TGTGCCAGCAGTGAATTGGACAGGGCAGGGCACACTGAAGCTTTCTTT.